A selection of T cell receptor beta chains follows, all from one sample in a study of identical twins. TCRdb reanalysed the 5' RACE reads using MiXCR and keeps one entry per CDR3 protein. The sample includes 350,000 to 400,000 distinct CDR3 sequences, about 9% seen only once; the top ten take 8.5% to 10%. Sample: naive T cells sorted from blood. The receptor source for this set is a woman aged 50 to 60 in good health. The CDR3 runs from the conserved cysteine through the conserved F or W. A D gene is named only where the DNA matches it firmly. Only part of the rows carry a size: once, few, many, or a class if the clone is expanded.

CDR3 DNA,CDR3 protein,J gene,CDR3 length,V gene,D gene,clone size
TGTGCCAGCAGCCGGGTGGTGGGGAACACCGGGGAGCTGTTTTTT,CASSRVVGNTGELFF,TRBJ2-2,15,TRBV3-1,-,-
TGTGCCACCAGCGGAACCTTGGACAGACCGAACACCGGGGAGCTGTTTTTT,CATSGTLDRPNTGELFF,TRBJ2-2,17,TRBV15,-,-
TGTGCCAGCAGTTTGAGGCTAATGGATGAAAAACTGTTTTTT,CASSLRLMDEKLFF,TRBJ1-4,14,TRBV12-3/TRBV12-4,-,many
TGCAGTGCCTCCCCCCAGCACGCGGCTAGCACAGATACGCAGTATTTT,CSASPQHAASTDTQYF,TRBJ2-3,16,TRBV20-1,-,-
TGTGCCAGCACCCTTGGGGCGGGGAACACTGAAGCTTTCTTT,CASTLGAGNTEAFF,TRBJ1-1,14,TRBV12-3/TRBV12-4,-,many
TGTGCCAGCAGCAGAGTCCTCACAGATACGCAGTATTTT,CASSRVLTDTQYF,TRBJ2-3,13,TRBV5-6,-,few
TGTGCTAGTGGTTATAGCGGGAGGGTGGGATTTTCAAATGAGCAGTTCTTC,CASGYSGRVGFSNEQFF,TRBJ2-1,17,TRBV12-5,TRBD2,few
TGTGCCACCAGTGATTCTTTTCCTAGCGGGAGGCCGGGCTCCTACAATGAGCAGTTCTTC,CATSDSFPSGRPGSYNEQFF,TRBJ2-1,20,TRBV24-1,TRBD2,many
TGTGCCAGCAGTCTTAATGAAGCTTTCTTT,CASSLNEAFF,TRBJ1-1,10,TRBV2,-,few
TGCAGTCCGGGACTAGCGGATTACAATGAGCAGTTCTTC,CSPGLADYNEQFF,TRBJ2-1,13,TRBV20-1,TRBD2,few
TGTGCCAGCAGTTTGACAGGAGCATGGGGCACTGAAGCTTTCTTT,CASSLTGAWGTEAFF,TRBJ1-1,15,TRBV28,-,-
TGCGCCAGCACCCCCGCTCCCAGAAATGAGCAGTTCTTC,CASTPAPRNEQFF,TRBJ2-1,13,TRBV4-1,-,few
TGCAGCGTGCCAGGGGGGGGAGAGACCCAGTACTTC,CSVPGGGETQYF,TRBJ2-5,12,TRBV29-1,-,many
TGTGCCAGCAGACCAGACCCCGGACTAGGGATTAAGACCCAGTACTTC,CASRPDPGLGIKTQYF,TRBJ2-5,16,TRBV28,TRBD2,few
TGTGCCAGCAGTGGACTACTCCTAGCCAAAAACATTCAGTACTTC,CASSGLLLAKNIQYF,TRBJ2-4,15,TRBV2,-,many
TGCGCCAGCAGCTTGGCCGGACGGAACTTGAACACTGAAGCTTTCTTT,CASSLAGRNLNTEAFF,TRBJ1-1,16,TRBV5-1,-,-
TGTGCCAGCAGCCGGGCAGGTGGGCTCTACGAGCAGTACTTC,CASSRAGGLYEQYF,TRBJ2-7,14,TRBV14,-,few